The T cell receptor beta chain described here comes from a study of blood T cells in healthy people across ages. Study outcomes and limitations: Aged donors had fewer naive CD4+ cells and lower diversity than long-lived donors.

A remark on this clonotype: Its antigen remains unknown.

Sample-barcoded 5' priming and a J-beta primer mix drove a second PCR of about 6 to 12 cycles. TCRdb reprocessed the 5' RACE reads via MiXCR and lists one record per CDR3 protein. The repertoire holds under 850,000 distinct CDR3 sequences, with roughly 35% as singletons. Sequencing was carried out using blood. The TCR sequence derives from a man aged 18 to 35 in good health.

CDR3 DNA: TGTGCCTGGAGTTCGACATTCATCGGGGGCTACACCTTC. It yields the protein CAWSSTFIGGYTF. This chain uses TRBV30 with TRBJ1-2; the D is unclear. The CDR3 totals 13 residues. V was cut by 2 bases and J by 8 bases, with 15 bases left in between. Germline CDR1 and CDR2: GTSNPN and SVGIG (reference sequence).